These T cell receptor beta chains were read from a single sample in a study of T cells in Graves' hyperthyroidism and ophthalmopathy. Each CDR3 protein gets one entry after TCRdb re-called the multiplex PCR reads with MiXCR. The sample includes roughly 260,000 distinct CDR3 sequences, less than 15% seen only once; the top ten take 13%. Sequencing was performed on blood. These TCRs come from a woman aged 40 to 50 with Graves' hyperthyroidism that later progressed to Graves' ophthalmopathy. The CDR3 runs from the conserved cysteine through the conserved F or W. D genes are given only for firm matches. Clone size is given for some rows only: seen once, a few or many times, or a class if the clone is expanded.

cdr3_nt: TGTGCCAGCAGCTTGTACGATGAGCAGTTCTTC; cdr3_aa: CASSLYDEQFF; v_call: TRBV7-9; clone_size: -; j_call: TRBJ2-1; d_call: -
cdr3_nt: TGTGCCAGTAGTATTGCTGGGGCCCAGGGGGGCTACACCTTC; cdr3_aa: CASSIAGAQGGYTF; v_call: TRBV19; clone_size: -; j_call: TRBJ1-2; d_call: -
cdr3_nt: TGTGCCAGCAGGACTGATGCCTCAGGGGGCGAGCAGTACTTC; cdr3_aa: CASRTDASGGEQYF; v_call: TRBV27; clone_size: many; j_call: TRBJ2-7; d_call: TRBD1
cdr3_nt: TGTGCCAGCAGCCCACGAGGGGCTAACAATGAGCAGTTCTTC; cdr3_aa: CASSPRGANNEQFF; v_call: TRBV6-1; clone_size: -; j_call: TRBJ2-1; d_call: -
cdr3_nt: TGCGCCAGCAGCTTGTCCGGGACAGGGGGCTACGGTGAGCAGTTCTTC; cdr3_aa: CASSLSGTGGYGEQFF; v_call: TRBV5-1; clone_size: few; j_call: TRBJ2-1; d_call: TRBD1
cdr3_nt: TGTGCCAGCAGCTTAATTGGCGTCAAGGGAGATGAGCAGTTCTTC; cdr3_aa: CASSLIGVKGDEQFF; v_call: TRBV7-3; clone_size: many; j_call: TRBJ2-1; d_call: -
cdr3_nt: TGTGCCACCTCGGGCGGAAACTACGAGCAGTACTTC; cdr3_aa: CATSGGNYEQYF; v_call: TRBV5-6; clone_size: many; j_call: TRBJ2-7; d_call: -
cdr3_nt: TGTGCCAGTAGTATAGCCTCCGGGACGCAAGAGACCCAGTACTTC; cdr3_aa: CASSIASGTQETQYF; v_call: TRBV19; clone_size: many; j_call: TRBJ2-5; d_call: -
cdr3_nt: TGTGCCAGCAGTTTTGACAGGGCGGACTATGGCTACACCTTC; cdr3_aa: CASSFDRADYGYTF; v_call: TRBV28; clone_size: -; j_call: TRBJ1-2; d_call: TRBD1
cdr3_nt: TGCAGGCTCATAAGAGACAGGGTCCTTAGCACGGACTACGAGCAGTACTTC; cdr3_aa: CRLIRDRVLSTDYEQYF; v_call: TRBV29-1; clone_size: -; j_call: TRBJ2-7; d_call: TRBD1
cdr3_nt: TGTGCCAGCAGCCAACAGGGCGGGTTCGGCTCCTACGAGCAGTACTTC; cdr3_aa: CASSQQGGFGSYEQYF; v_call: TRBV5-4; clone_size: -; j_call: TRBJ2-7; d_call: -
cdr3_nt: TGTGCCAGCAGTTACATCCGGGACAAAAACATTCAGTACTTC; cdr3_aa: CASSYIRDKNIQYF; v_call: TRBV6-5; clone_size: -; j_call: TRBJ2-4; d_call: -
cdr3_nt: TGCGCCAGCAGCCAAGTCCCAGCATACAATGAGCAGTTCTTC; cdr3_aa: CASSQVPAYNEQFF; v_call: TRBV4-1; clone_size: few; j_call: TRBJ2-1; d_call: -
cdr3_nt: TGTGCCAGCAGTTCTCCAATATGGTCGGGCGATTTTAAGGACGAGCAGTACTTC; cdr3_aa: CASSSPIWSGDFKDEQYF; v_call: TRBV28; clone_size: many; j_call: TRBJ2-7; d_call: -
cdr3_nt: TGCAGCGTTGCCGGAGAGACCCAGTACTTC; cdr3_aa: CSVAGETQYF; v_call: TRBV29-1; clone_size: many; j_call: TRBJ2-5; d_call: -
cdr3_nt: TGTGCCAGCAAGGAGGGGGCAATAGTAAGTAAAGGTCAGCCCCAGCATTTT; cdr3_aa: CASKEGAIVSKGQPQHF; v_call: TRBV28; clone_size: many; j_call: TRBJ1-5; d_call: TRBD1
cdr3_nt: TGTGCCAGCATCACTACGACCGAAGGACAGGCTGTGAATCAGCCCCAGCATTTT; cdr3_aa: CASITTTEGQAVNQPQHF; v_call: TRBV9; clone_size: few; j_call: TRBJ1-5; d_call: TRBD1
cdr3_nt: TGTGCCAGCAGAGTGGGAGGGGCTGGGGAAAAACTGGTTTTT; cdr3_aa: CASRVGGAGEKLVF; v_call: TRBV12-3/TRBV12-4; clone_size: few; j_call: TRBJ1-4; d_call: -
cdr3_nt: TGTGCCAGCAGTTTACGCCCTTCACCCCTCCACTTT; cdr3_aa: CASSLRPSPLHF; v_call: TRBV27; clone_size: many; j_call: TRBJ1-6; d_call: -
cdr3_nt: TGTGCCAGCAGTTTAGCCGGGACAGCTAGTGGCTACACCTTC; cdr3_aa: CASSLAGTASGYTF; v_call: TRBV28; clone_size: many; j_call: TRBJ1-2; d_call: TRBD1
cdr3_nt: TGTGCCAGCAGCCCACATTTGGGGGATGTAGCTTTCTTT; cdr3_aa: CASSPHLGDVAFF; v_call: TRBV9; clone_size: few; j_call: TRBJ1-1; d_call: -
cdr3_nt: TGTGCCAGCAGTGACTGGGATACGCAGTATTTT; cdr3_aa: CASSDWDTQYF; v_call: TRBV28; clone_size: many; j_call: TRBJ2-3; d_call: -
cdr3_nt: TGTGCCAGCAGCACAAGAAGCGGGACCTACGAGCAGTACTTC; cdr3_aa: CASSTRSGTYEQYF; v_call: TRBV2; clone_size: -; j_call: TRBJ2-7; d_call: TRBD2
cdr3_nt: TGTGCCAGCAGCCAAGACTCTACAGGGTACTATGGCTACACCTTC; cdr3_aa: CASSQDSTGYYGYTF; v_call: TRBV3-1; clone_size: many; j_call: TRBJ1-2; d_call: -
cdr3_nt: TGTGCCTGGAGTGGTGGTGCTGAAGCTTTCTTT; cdr3_aa: CAWSGGAEAFF; v_call: TRBV30; clone_size: many; j_call: TRBJ1-1; d_call: -
cdr3_nt: TGCAGCGTCATATTCTCAGGGTCCTACGAGCAGTACTTC; cdr3_aa: CSVIFSGSYEQYF; v_call: TRBV29-1; clone_size: many; j_call: TRBJ2-7; d_call: -
cdr3_nt: TGCAGTGCTGCCCGGACAGGGGGAGAGACCCAGTACTTC; cdr3_aa: CSAARTGGETQYF; v_call: TRBV20-1; clone_size: many; j_call: TRBJ2-5; d_call: TRBD1
cdr3_nt: TGTGCCAGCAGCCCAAATACAGGGGATCAGCCCCAGCATTTT; cdr3_aa: CASSPNTGDQPQHF; v_call: TRBV7-9; clone_size: -; j_call: TRBJ1-5; d_call: TRBD1
cdr3_nt: TGTGCCAGTAGTTATGGACAGGGGGTCATTGGGGCCAACGTCCTGACTTTC; cdr3_aa: CASSYGQGVIGANVLTF; v_call: TRBV19; clone_size: many; j_call: TRBJ2-6; d_call: TRBD1
cdr3_nt: TGTGCCACCAGTGATTTGGGCCCCGACTCGGCTTTGCACACCGGGGAGCTGTTTTTT; cdr3_aa: CATSDLGPDSALHTGELFF; v_call: TRBV24-1; clone_size: many; j_call: TRBJ2-2; d_call: -
cdr3_nt: TGTGCCAGCTCACCCCGACAGGGGGGCGACTATGGCTACACCTTC; cdr3_aa: CASSPRQGGDYGYTF; v_call: TRBV18; clone_size: -; j_call: TRBJ1-2; d_call: TRBD1
cdr3_nt: TGCGCCAGCTCTACACAAACCTCCGGGGAGCTGTTTTTT; cdr3_aa: CASSTQTSGELFF; v_call: TRBV5-1; clone_size: few; j_call: TRBJ2-2; d_call: -
cdr3_nt: TGCAGTGCGAGTACTTTGGTAGCTTTCTTT; cdr3_aa: CSASTLVAFF; v_call: TRBV20-1; clone_size: -; j_call: TRBJ1-1; d_call: -
cdr3_nt: TGTGCCAGCCGCCGGTGGGGGAGAGGGTCAGATACGCAGTATTTT; cdr3_aa: CASRRWGRGSDTQYF; v_call: TRBV11-2; clone_size: -; j_call: TRBJ2-3; d_call: -